Listed below are T cell receptor beta chains from one sample, sequenced in a study of blood T cell repertoires in COVID-19. Using immunoSEQ multiplex PCR, the repertoire was profiled, and TCRdb retains in-frame clones only, with some absent. Of about 170,000 clones in the sample, about 83% are singletons; the top ten hold about 8%. Material for sequencing was peripheral blood. These receptors were obtained from a man aged 40-49 years who had recovered from COVID-19. Both conserved end residues are part of each CDR3.

v_call cdr3_aa
TRBV11-3 CASSLVGQGGNEQFF
TRBV12-3/TRBV12-4 CASSLAGPYGYTF
TRBV24-1 CATSDAAGGETQYF
TRBV18 CASSPPAGVGNEQFF
TRBV24-1 CATSDWAAGTGELFF
TRBV9 CASSSDSPNTEAFF
TRBV6-2/TRBV6-3 CASSYGRNSPLHF
TRBV12-5 CASGLKTSGGGDVEQYF
TRBV10-3 CAISEVGAGRLTGELFF
TRBV6-6 CASSPGGTDTQYF
TRBV29-1 CSVDENEQFF
TRBV4-1 CASSHKVIADTEAFF
TRBV13 CASSLGLYEQFF
TRBV4-3 CASSQDPGYTGELFF
TRBV24-1 CATRGTRRTDTQYF
TRBV4-1 CASSQDADSSSYEQYF
TRBV27 CASSFSSQGGHSPLHF
TRBV7-2 CASSRNSGAETQYF
TRBV30 CAWSVPSSGKSTDTQYF
TRBV12-5 CASGLVSTGVAKNIQYF
TRBV28 CASGSSDRKDF
TRBV18 CASSPTGNSGANVLTF
TRBV7-6 CASSLEAGVTDTQYF
TRBV2 CASRQGASSYNSPLHF
TRBV10-3 CAISDWEGTEAFF
TRBV6-2/TRBV6-3 CASSTVGQGLNTEAFF
TRBV15 CATSRDKLNTEAFF
TRBV3-1/TRBV3-2 CASSPGTGSYNEQFF